This T cell receptor (beta chain) was obtained from a study of neurological immune-mediated disorders. Whole-study results and caveats: The most TCR clonal expansion was seen in HTLV-1-associated myelopathy, and the least was seen in multiple sclerosis, which fell below healthy controls. Private repertoires in all groups were suggested by the finding that expanded clones across subjects shared no CDR3 amino acid sequences.

This clonotype was counted many times. Its antigen is unidentified. The unsorted libraries had their origin in 2 million PBMCs stored at -80 C. The method for making cDNA was 5'RACE, and it used 10-nucleotide random UMIs. TCRdb recomputed calls from the 5' RACE reads with MiXCR, one row per CDR3 protein. The sample lists around 46,000 distinct CDR3 sequences, 25% seen once, with 20% to 25% in the top ten. This receptor was obtained from a woman aged 70 to 79 in good health. The specimen sequenced was PBMCs.

The CDR3 bases are TGTGCCAGCAGTTTGGTCCGCCTCCTCCTAGCGACGCGGTACTTC. Translated: CASSLVRLLLATRYF. The V and J genes are TRBV28 and TRBJ2-7; tentatively, D is TRBD2 (6 bases). The CDR3 is 15 amino acids. V lost 3 bases to trimming and J lost 12 bases, with 24 bases between them. Germline CDR1 is MDHEN and CDR2 is SYDVKM.